Each of the 5 T cell receptor beta chains below was sequenced from the same sample in a study of cytomegalovirus exposure and HLA in healthy donors. It was with 60 Vbeta and 13 Jbeta primers that the PCR ran. The table came from immunoSEQ multiplex PCR; TCRdb's copy has only in-frame clones and leaves some out. The sample shows 110,000 or so clones, 65% to 80% of them seen only once. The sequenced material came from PBMCs. All receptors come from a young man in good health and CMV-seropositive.

The J gene is TRBJ2-1, the V gene TRBV11-2; D might be TRBD1 (6 bases). The V end lost 5 bases, the J end lost 4 bases, and 15 bases lay between the germline ends. Germline CDR1 reads SGHAT; CDR2 reads FQNNGV. The CDR3 is 15 amino acids. As DNA, the CDR3 is TGTGCCAGCAGCCTCCGTGGACAGTTATACAATGAGCAGTTCTTC. This sequence encodes CASSLRGQLYNEQFF.

The V and J genes are TRBV5-1 and TRBJ1-2, with 7 bases fitting TRBD1. The junction had 3 bases not matched to a gene; V was cut back by 4 bases and J by 3 bases. CDR3 length equals 13 residues. The germline V gene encodes CDR1 SGHRS and CDR2 YFSETQ. The CDR3 DNA reads TGCGCCAGCAGCGCAGGACAGGACTATGGCTACACCTTC. Translating gives CASSAGQDYGYTF.

The CDR3 sequence is CASSYSTGYNEQFF. DNA for the CDR3: TGTGCCAGCAGTTACTCGACTGGCTACAATGAGCAGTTCTTC. The chain carries TRBV6-5 and TRBJ2-1, with unresolved D. The germline V gene encodes CDR1 MNHEY and CDR2 SVGAGI. The V end lost 0 bases, the J end lost 3 bases, and 6 bases lay between the germline ends. The CDR3 spans 14 residues.

The chain has TRBV7-9 and TRBJ1-6; no firm D call. The CDR3 is 16 residues long. Germline CDR1 SEHNR, CDR2 FQNEAQ (reference sequence). Trimming stripped 4 bases from V and 6 bases from J, with 16 bases between. The DNA for the CDR3 is TGTGCCAGCAGCTCAAGACACCTAAGCCCTAATTCACCCCTCCACTTT. This sequence encodes CASSSRHLSPNSPLHF.

The V call is TRBV9, the J call TRBJ1-4; D is possibly TRBD1 (6 bases). The CDR3 is made up of 13 amino acids. The V and J ends lost 3 bases and 8 bases respectively, with 11 bases between them. Germline assignment: CDR1 SGDLS and CDR2 YYNGEE. The CDR3 nucleotides read TGTGCCAGCAGCGGTCACACAGGGGAAAAACTGTTTTTT. Translation: CASSGHTGEKLFF.